The sequence of this T cell receptor beta chain was determined in a study of T cell changes during pregnancy in multiple sclerosis. This table comes from immunoSEQ multiplex PCR, and its TCRdb copy is limited to in-frame clones, with some not included. The table lists 30,000 to 35,000 clones, 90% of them singletons, with over 0.5% in the top ten. Germline CDR1 is SNHLY and CDR2 is FYNNEI. This CDR3 comprises 15 residues. The trim removed 6 bases at V and 7 bases at J, leaving 9 bases unmatched. The sequences come from CD4+ T cells from peripheral blood mononuclear cells, collected in the third trimester of pregnancy. The chain is built from TRBV2 and TRBJ1-6; 7 nucleotides line up with TRBD1. The sequence came from a female donor in good health, enrolled as a control in a pregnancy study. This chain's CDR3 is CASRIGDSPNSPLHF. DNA for the CDR3: TGTGCCAGCAGGATAGGGGACAGTCCAAATTCACCCCTCCACTTT. Looking up the rest from reference TRBV2 and TRBJ1-6 gives the full variable domain: EPEVTQTPSHQVTQMGQEVILRCVPISNHLYFYWYRQILGQKVEFLVSFYNNEISEKSEIFDDQFSVERPDGSNFTLKIRSTKLEDSAMYFCASRIGDSPNSPLHFGNGTRLTVT.